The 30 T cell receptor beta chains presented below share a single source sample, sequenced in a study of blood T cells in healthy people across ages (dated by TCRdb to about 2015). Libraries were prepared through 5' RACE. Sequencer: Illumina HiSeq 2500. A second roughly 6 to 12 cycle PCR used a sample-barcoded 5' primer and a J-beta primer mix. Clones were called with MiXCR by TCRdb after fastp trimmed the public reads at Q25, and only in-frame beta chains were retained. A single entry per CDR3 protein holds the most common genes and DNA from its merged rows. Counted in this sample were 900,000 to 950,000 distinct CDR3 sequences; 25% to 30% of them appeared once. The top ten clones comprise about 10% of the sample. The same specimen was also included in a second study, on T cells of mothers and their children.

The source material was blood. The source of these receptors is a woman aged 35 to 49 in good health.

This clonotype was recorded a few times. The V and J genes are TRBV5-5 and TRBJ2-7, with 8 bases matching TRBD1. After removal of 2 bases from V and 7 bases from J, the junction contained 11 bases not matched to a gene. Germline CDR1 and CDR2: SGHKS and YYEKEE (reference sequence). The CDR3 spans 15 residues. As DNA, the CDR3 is TGTGCCAGCAGCTTCCGGGACAGGCAATACAATGAGCAGTACTTC. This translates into CASSFRDRQYNEQYF.

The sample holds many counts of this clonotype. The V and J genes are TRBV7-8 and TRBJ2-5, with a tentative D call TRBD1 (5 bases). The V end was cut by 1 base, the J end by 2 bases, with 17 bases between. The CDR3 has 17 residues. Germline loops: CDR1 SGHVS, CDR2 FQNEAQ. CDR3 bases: TGTGCCAGCAGCTTAGTATGGGCAGGGTGGCCTCAAGAGACCCAGTACTTC. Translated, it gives CASSLVWAGWPQETQYF.

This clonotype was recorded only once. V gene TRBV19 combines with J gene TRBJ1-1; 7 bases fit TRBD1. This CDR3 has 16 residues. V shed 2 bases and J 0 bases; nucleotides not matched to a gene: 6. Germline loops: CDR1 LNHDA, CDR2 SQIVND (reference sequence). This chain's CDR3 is CASSIRPGTVNTEAFF. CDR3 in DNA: TGTGCCAGTAGTATACGTCCCGGGACAGTGAACACTGAAGCTTTCTTT.

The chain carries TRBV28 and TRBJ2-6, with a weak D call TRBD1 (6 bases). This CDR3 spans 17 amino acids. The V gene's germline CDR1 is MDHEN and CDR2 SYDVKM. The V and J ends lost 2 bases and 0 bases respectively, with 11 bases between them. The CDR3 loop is CASSLGGVPSGANVLTF. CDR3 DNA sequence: TGTGCCAGCAGTTTAGGGGGCGTTCCCTCTGGGGCCAACGTCCTGACTTTC.

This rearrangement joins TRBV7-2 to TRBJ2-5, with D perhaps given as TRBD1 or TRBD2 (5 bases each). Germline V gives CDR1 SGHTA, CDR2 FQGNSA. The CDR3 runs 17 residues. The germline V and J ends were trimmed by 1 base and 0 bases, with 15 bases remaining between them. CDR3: CASSLGRGGRNQETQYF. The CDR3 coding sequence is TGTGCCAGCAGCTTAGGTCGGGGCGGCCGCAACCAAGAGACCCAGTACTTC.

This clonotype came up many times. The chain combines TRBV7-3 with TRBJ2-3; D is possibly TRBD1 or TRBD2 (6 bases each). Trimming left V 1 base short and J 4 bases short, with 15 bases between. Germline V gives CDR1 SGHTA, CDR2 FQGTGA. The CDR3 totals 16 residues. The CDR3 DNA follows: TGTGCCAGCAGCTTAATTGGTCGGGGGCCGGCAGATACGCAGTATTTT. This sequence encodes CASSLIGRGPADTQYF.

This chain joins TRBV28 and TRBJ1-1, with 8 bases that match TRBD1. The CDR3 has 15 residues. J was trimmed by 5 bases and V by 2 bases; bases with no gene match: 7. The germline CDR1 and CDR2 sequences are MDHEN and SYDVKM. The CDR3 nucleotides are TGTGCCAGCAGTTTACCGCAGGGGGCATGGACTGAAGCTTTCTTT. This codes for CASSLPQGAWTEAFF.

The CDR3 protein is CASSQVPAPSGPLHF. As DNA, the CDR3 is TGTGCCAGCAGCCAAGTGCCGGCGCCTTCTGGACCCCTCCACTTT. The chain is built from TRBV3-1 and TRBJ1-6, with D unclear. CDR3 length equals 15 residues. V was trimmed by 1 base and J by 12 bases, leaving 16 bases between them. Germline-derived CDR1 and CDR2 are LGHDT and YNNKEL (reference sequence). Full variable domain (missing parts from reference TRBV3-1 and TRBJ1-6): DTAVSQTPKYLVTQMGNDKSIKCEQNLGHDTMYWYKQDSKKFLKIMFSYNNKELIINETVPNRFSPKSPDKAHLNLHINSLELGDSAVYFCASSQVPAPSGPLHFGNGTRLTVT.

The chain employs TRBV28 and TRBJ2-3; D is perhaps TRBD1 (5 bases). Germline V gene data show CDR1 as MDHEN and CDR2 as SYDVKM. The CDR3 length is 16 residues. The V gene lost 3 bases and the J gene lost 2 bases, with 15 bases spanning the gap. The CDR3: CASSFERWGHTDTQYF. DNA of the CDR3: TGTGCCAGCAGTTTCGAGAGGTGGGGCCACACAGATACGCAGTATTTT.

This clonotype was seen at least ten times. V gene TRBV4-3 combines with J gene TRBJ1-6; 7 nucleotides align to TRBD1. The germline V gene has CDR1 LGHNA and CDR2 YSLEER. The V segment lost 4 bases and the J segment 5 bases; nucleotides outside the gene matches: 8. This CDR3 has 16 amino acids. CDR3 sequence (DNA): TGCGCCAGCAGCCCTGACAGGGCTCGGGATAATTCACCCCTCCACTTT. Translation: CASSPDRARDNSPLHF.

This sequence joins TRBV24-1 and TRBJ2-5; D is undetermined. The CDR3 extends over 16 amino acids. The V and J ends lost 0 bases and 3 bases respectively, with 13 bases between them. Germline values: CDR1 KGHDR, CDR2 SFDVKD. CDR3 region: CATSDLLGTGEETQYF. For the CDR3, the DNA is TGTGCCACCAGTGATTTGTTGGGAACTGGGGAAGAGACCCAGTACTTC.

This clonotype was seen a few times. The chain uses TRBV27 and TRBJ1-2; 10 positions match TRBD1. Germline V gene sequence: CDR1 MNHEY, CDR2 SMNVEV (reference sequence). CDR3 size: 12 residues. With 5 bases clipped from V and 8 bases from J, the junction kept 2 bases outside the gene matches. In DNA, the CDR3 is TGTGCCAGCAGTGACAGGGGGCGGGGCTACACCTTC. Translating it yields CASSDRGRGYTF.

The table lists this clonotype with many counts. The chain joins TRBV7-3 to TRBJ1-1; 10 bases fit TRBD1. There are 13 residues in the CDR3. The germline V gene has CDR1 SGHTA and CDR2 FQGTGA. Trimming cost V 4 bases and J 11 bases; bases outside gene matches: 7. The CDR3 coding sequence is TGTGCCAGCAGCTCTACGGGACAGGGGAAGGCTTTCTTT. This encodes CASSSTGQGKAFF.

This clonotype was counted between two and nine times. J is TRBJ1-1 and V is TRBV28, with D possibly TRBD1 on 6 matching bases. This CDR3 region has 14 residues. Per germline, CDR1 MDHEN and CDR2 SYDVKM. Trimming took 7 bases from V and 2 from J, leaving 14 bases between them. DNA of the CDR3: TGTGCCAGCACCGTCGGGGGGCTAAACACTGAAGCTTTCTTT. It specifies CASTVGGLNTEAFF.

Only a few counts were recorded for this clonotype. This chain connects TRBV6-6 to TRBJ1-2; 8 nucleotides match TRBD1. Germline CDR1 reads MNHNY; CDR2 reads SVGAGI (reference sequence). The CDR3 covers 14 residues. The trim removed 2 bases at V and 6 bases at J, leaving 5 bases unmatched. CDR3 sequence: CASSYGGTGDGYTF. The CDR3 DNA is TGTGCCAGCAGTTACGGCGGGACAGGAGATGGCTACACCTTC.

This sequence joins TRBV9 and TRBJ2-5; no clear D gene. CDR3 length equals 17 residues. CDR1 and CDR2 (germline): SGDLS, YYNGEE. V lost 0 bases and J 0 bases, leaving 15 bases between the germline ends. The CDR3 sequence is CASSVGRITMYQETQYF. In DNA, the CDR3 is TGTGCCAGCAGCGTAGGGCGGATCACAATGTACCAAGAGACCCAGTACTTC.

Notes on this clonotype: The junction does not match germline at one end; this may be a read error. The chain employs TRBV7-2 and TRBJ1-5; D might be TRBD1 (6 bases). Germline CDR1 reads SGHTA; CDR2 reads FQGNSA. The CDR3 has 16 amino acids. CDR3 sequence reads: CASSLAGGTSNRPQHF. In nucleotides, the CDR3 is TGTGCCAGCAGCTTAGCAGGGGGTACGAGCAATCGGCCCCAGCATTTT. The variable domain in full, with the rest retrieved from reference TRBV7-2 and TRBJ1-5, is GAGVSQSPSNKVTEKGKDVELRCDPISGHTALYWYRQSLGQGLEFLIYFQGNSAPDKSGLPSDRFSAERTGGSVSTLTIQRTQQEDSAVYLCASSLAGGTSNRPQHFGDGTRLSIL.

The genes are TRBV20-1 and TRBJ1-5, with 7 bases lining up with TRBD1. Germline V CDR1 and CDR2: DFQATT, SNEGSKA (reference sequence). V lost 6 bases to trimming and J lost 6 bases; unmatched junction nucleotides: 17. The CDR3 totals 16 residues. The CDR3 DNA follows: TGCAGTGCCCCTCCTGGAGGAGGGGGCGCGGGTCAGCCCCAGCATTTT. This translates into CSAPPGGGGAGQPQHF.

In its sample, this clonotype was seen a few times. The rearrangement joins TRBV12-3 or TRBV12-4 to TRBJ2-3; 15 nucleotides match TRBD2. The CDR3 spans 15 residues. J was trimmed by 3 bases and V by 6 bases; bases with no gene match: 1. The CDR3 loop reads CASRGLAGGTDTQYF. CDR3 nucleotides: TGTGCCAGCAGGGGACTAGCGGGGGGAACAGATACGCAGTATTTT.

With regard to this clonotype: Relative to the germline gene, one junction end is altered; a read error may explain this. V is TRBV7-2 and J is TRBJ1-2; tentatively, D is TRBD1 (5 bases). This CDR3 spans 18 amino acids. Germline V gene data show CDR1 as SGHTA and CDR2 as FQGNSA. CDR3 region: CASSLAQQTAPFNYGYTF. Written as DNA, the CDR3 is TGTGCTAGCAGCTTAGCGCAACAGACAGCACCCTTTAACTATGGCTACACCTTC.

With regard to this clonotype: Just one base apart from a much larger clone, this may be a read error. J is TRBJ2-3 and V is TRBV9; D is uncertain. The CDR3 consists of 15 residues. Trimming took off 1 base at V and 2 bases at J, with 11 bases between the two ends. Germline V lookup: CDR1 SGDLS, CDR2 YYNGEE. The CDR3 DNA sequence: TGTGCCAGCAGCGTAACCGGGCATGACACAGATACGCAGTATTTT. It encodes CASSVTGHDTDTQYF. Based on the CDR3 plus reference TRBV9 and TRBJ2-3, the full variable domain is DSGVTQTPKHLITATGQRVTLRCSPRSGDLSVYWYQQSLDQGLQFLIQYYNGEERAKGNILERFSAQQFPDLHSELNLSSLELGDSALYFCASSVTGHDTDTQYFGPGTRLTVL.

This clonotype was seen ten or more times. CDR3 loop: CAISVGTSGGWSSYNEQFF. CDR3 in DNA: TGTGCCATCAGTGTCGGGACTAGCGGGGGGTGGAGCTCCTACAATGAGCAGTTCTTC. V is TRBV10-3 and J is TRBJ2-1; TRBD2 matches at 15 bases. The CDR3 is made up of 19 amino acids. Germline assignment: CDR1 ENHRY and CDR2 SYGVKD. V trimming: 4 bases; J trimming: 0 bases; junction bases outside the gene matches: 7.

CDR3 DNA: TGTGCCACCAGTGATTTAGCCGTTCCGCAGTATTTT. This translates into CATSDLAVPQYF. The chain couples TRBV24-1 to TRBJ2-3; no reliable D call. The CDR3 runs to 12 residues. V was clipped by 1 base and J by 10 bases, with 8 bases between them. Germline V lookup: CDR1 KGHDR, CDR2 SFDVKD.

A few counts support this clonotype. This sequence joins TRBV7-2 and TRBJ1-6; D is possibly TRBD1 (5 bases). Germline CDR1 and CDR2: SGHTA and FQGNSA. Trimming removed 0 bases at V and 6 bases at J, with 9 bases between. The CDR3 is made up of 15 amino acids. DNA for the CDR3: TGTGCCAGCAGCTTAGCTGGGGGTTCTAATTCACCCCTCCACTTT. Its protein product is CASSLAGGSNSPLHF.

The CDR3 region is CASSRLQGPSTDTQYF. In nucleotides, the CDR3 is TGCGCCAGCAGCAGGCTGCAGGGCCCCAGCACAGATACGCAGTATTTT. The J gene is TRBJ2-3, the V gene TRBV5-1, with D perhaps TRBD1 (5 bases). This CDR3 is built from 16 residues. V shed 4 bases and J shed 0 bases, with 15 bases lying between them. CDR1 and CDR2 from the germline V gene are SGHRS and YFSETQ.

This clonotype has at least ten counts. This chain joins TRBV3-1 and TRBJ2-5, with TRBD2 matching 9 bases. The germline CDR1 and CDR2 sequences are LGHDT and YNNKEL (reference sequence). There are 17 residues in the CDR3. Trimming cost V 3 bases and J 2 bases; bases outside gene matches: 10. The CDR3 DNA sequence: TGTGCCAGCAGCCAGTTCCGAACTAGCGGGCCACAAGAGACCCAGTACTTC. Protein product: CASSQFRTSGPQETQYF.

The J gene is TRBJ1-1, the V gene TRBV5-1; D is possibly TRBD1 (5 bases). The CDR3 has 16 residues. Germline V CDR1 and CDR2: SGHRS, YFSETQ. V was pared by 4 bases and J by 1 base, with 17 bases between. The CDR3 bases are TGCGCCAGCAGCCCCGGGGGGGTTAGGTGGAACACTGAAGCTTTCTTT. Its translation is CASSPGGVRWNTEAFF. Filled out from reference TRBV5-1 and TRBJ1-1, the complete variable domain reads KAGVTQTPRYLIKTRGQQVTLSCSPISGHRSVSWYQQTPGQGLQFLFEYFSETQRNKGNFPGRFSGRQFSNSRSEMNVSTLELGDSALYLCASSPGGVRWNTEAFFGQGTRLTVV.

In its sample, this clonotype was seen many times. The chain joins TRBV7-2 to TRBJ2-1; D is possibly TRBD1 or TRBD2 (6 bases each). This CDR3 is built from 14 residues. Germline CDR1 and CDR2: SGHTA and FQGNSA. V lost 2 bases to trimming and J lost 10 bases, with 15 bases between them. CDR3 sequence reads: CASSLMRGAWEQFF. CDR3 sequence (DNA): TGTGCCAGCAGCTTAATGAGGGGGGCCTGGGAGCAGTTCTTC.

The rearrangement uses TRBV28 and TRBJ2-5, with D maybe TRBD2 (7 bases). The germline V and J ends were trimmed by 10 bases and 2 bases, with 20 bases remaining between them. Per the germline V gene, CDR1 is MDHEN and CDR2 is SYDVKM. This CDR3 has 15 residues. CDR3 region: CATKEGGGLQETQYF. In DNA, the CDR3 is TGTGCCACAAAGGAAGGCGGGGGCCTTCAAGAGACCCAGTACTTC. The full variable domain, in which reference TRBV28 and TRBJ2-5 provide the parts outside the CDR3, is DVKVTQSSRYLVKRTGEKVFLECVQDMDHENMFWYRQDPGLGLRLIYFSYDVKMKEKGDIPEGYSVSREKKERFSLILESASTNQTSMYLCATKEGGGLQETQYFGPGTRLLVL.

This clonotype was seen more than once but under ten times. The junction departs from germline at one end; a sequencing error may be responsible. The CDR3 bases are TGCGCCAGCAGCGTACAGGGGCCTGGGAACACTGAGGCTTTCTTT. Amino acids: CASSVQGPGNTEAFF. This chain uses TRBV5-1 with TRBJ1-1; TRBD1 aligns across 7 bases. From germline, CDR1 is SGHRS and CDR2 YFSETQ. This CDR3 has 15 residues.